There are many counts of the clone carrying this TCR beta chain. What it binds is not known. These data are taken from a study of T cell repertoires in cytomegalovirus infection. Study summary: Selection of CMV epitopes for the study included recently identified HLA-C-restricted and well-studied HLA-B-restricted ones. Based on public TCR beta signatures, there were indications of CMV infection and of a matching HLA type.

Overall study results and limits: Dominant in the ex vivo response were TCR beta clonotypes restricted by HLA-C and specific for CMV. The study identified carriers of CMV plus the relevant HLA from cumulative public TCR beta family frequency.

TCRdb ran MiXCR on the reads and lists one entry per CDR3 protein. The sample records some 920,000 distinct CDR3 sequences, roughly 30% being singletons. V shed 4 bases and J 4 bases; nucleotides not matched to a gene: 5. The CDR3 contains 14 residues. Per the germline V gene, CDR1 is SGHVS and CDR2 is FNYEAQ. The material sequenced was cultured CD8+ T cells from PBMCs, taken from culture after CMV antigen stimulation. The rearrangement uses TRBV7-6 and TRBJ1-1; 8 bases match TRBD1. The TCR sequence derives from a human donor in good health (CMV status not recorded). Some clones in this sample may be carry-over from other donors' samples. The CDR3 nucleotides are TGTGCCAGCAGCTCAGGGGGCGCGGGCACTGAAGCTTTCTTT. It specifies CASSSGGAGTEAFF.